Listed below are T cell receptor beta chains from one sample, sequenced in a study of blood T cells in healthy people across ages. A single record per CDR3 protein comes from TCRdb applying MiXCR to the 5' RACE reads. The table records about 1,600,000 distinct CDR3 sequences, 42% of them present only once. Sequenced input: blood. The receptors were gathered from a woman aged 18-29 years in good health. CDR3s include the opening cysteine and the closing phenylalanine or tryptophan. D genes are given only for firm matches. Clone size is shown for a subset of rows, as once, few, many or a class of expanded clone.

V gene: TRBV28; D gene: NA; J gene: TRBJ2-3; clone size: NA; CDR3 protein: CASSFSLSTVRLYTDTQYF; CDR3 DNA: TGTGCCAGCAGTTTCTCCTTGAGCACCGTCCGCCTGTACACAGATACGCAGTATTTT
V gene: TRBV7-9; D gene: NA; J gene: TRBJ1-1; clone size: many; CDR3 protein: CASSLETGTEAFF; CDR3 DNA: TGTGCCAGCAGCTTAGAAACCGGGACTGAGGCTTTCTTT
V gene: TRBV5-1; D gene: TRBD1; J gene: TRBJ1-1; clone size: few; CDR3 protein: CASSQGGGEVLGTEAFF; CDR3 DNA: TGCGCCAGCAGCCAAGGGGGCGGAGAGGTATTGGGCACTGAAGCTTTCTTT
V gene: TRBV4-1; D gene: NA; J gene: TRBJ2-3; clone size: few; CDR3 protein: CPSSQDSRGTSTDTQYF; CDR3 DNA: TGCCCCAGCAGCCAAGATAGCCGCGGGACAAGTACAGATACGCAGTATTTT
V gene: TRBV6-1; D gene: NA; J gene: TRBJ2-7; clone size: few; CDR3 protein: CASSVVSYEQYF; CDR3 DNA: TGTGCCAGCAGTGTTGTTTCATACGAGCAGTACTTC
V gene: TRBV7-9; D gene: NA; J gene: TRBJ2-7; clone size: NA; CDR3 protein: CASSPRQQSSYEQYF; CDR3 DNA: TGTGCCAGCAGCCCTAGACAGCAGAGCTCCTACGAGCAGTACTTC
V gene: TRBV4-1; D gene: NA; J gene: TRBJ2-1; clone size: NA; CDR3 protein: CASSQKDNEQFF; CDR3 DNA: TGCGCCAGCAGCCAGAAGGACAATGAGCAGTTCTTC
V gene: TRBV10-3; D gene: NA; J gene: TRBJ2-7; clone size: NA; CDR3 protein: CAISLNRDEQYF; CDR3 DNA: TGTGCCATCAGCTTAAACAGGGACGAGCAGTACTTC
V gene: TRBV7-2; D gene: TRBD2; J gene: TRBJ2-7; clone size: NA; CDR3 protein: CASSAGLPWSSYNEQYF; CDR3 DNA: TGTGCCAGCAGCGCGGGACTACCCTGGAGCTCCTACAATGAGCAGTACTTC
V gene: TRBV6-5; D gene: NA; J gene: TRBJ2-7; clone size: few; CDR3 protein: CASSYSGLPYEQYF; CDR3 DNA: TGTGCCAGCAGTTACTCGGGACTTCCCTACGAGCAGTACTTC
V gene: TRBV5-1; D gene: NA; J gene: TRBJ1-2; clone size: NA; CDR3 protein: CASSGSGANYGYTF; CDR3 DNA: TGCGCCAGCAGCGGGAGTGGAGCTAACTATGGCTACACCTTC
V gene: TRBV12-3/TRBV12-4; D gene: NA; J gene: TRBJ2-1; clone size: NA; CDR3 protein: CASTGLNEQFF; CDR3 DNA: TGTGCCAGCACGGGGTTAAATGAGCAGTTCTTC
V gene: TRBV4-2; D gene: NA; J gene: TRBJ1-6; clone size: NA; CDR3 protein: CASSQGEVSPLHF; CDR3 DNA: TGTGCCAGCAGCCAAGGGGAGGTTTCACCCCTCCACTTT
V gene: TRBV7-9; D gene: NA; J gene: TRBJ2-5; clone size: NA; CDR3 protein: CASSLVLKKETQYF; CDR3 DNA: TGTGCCAGCAGCTTAGTTCTAAAAAAAGAGACCCAGTACTTC
V gene: TRBV21-1; D gene: NA; J gene: TRBJ2-3; clone size: few; CDR3 protein: CASSNDRGGTDTQYF; CDR3 DNA: TGTGCCAGCAGCAATGACAGGGGGGGTACAGATACGCAGTATTTT
V gene: TRBV10-2; D gene: NA; J gene: TRBJ1-5; clone size: NA; CDR3 protein: CASSPGPQPQHF; CDR3 DNA: TGCGCCAGCAGCCCGGGGCCCCAGCCCCAGCATTTT
V gene: TRBV7-2; D gene: NA; J gene: TRBJ2-1; clone size: few; CDR3 protein: CASSLGVGRAESGTLGEQFF; CDR3 DNA: TGTGCCAGCAGCTTAGGAGTGGGCAGGGCGGAAAGCGGCACCTTAGGTGAGCAGTTCTTC
V gene: TRBV6-5; D gene: TRBD2; J gene: TRBJ2-7; clone size: few; CDR3 protein: CASTRTSGPYEQYF; CDR3 DNA: TGTGCCAGCACTCGGACTAGCGGGCCCTACGAGCAGTACTTC